Described below is a single T cell receptor (beta chain) sequence and its context. This clone was seen many times. It lacks a known antigen. The CDR3 extends 3 residues past the end of the read, so its final part is completed from the germline J gene. The data were taken from a study of T cell clonality in common variable immunodeficiency (dated by TCRdb to about 2015). Overall study results and their limits: According to the authors, finding the cause of the higher clonality in CVID would require sequencing the repertoires of T cell subpopulations. Fewer TCRbeta clones were shared among CVID subjects than among healthy controls (p < 0.0001). Patient heterogeneity within the CVID cohort put limits on correlating repertoire features with clinical complications. Compared with healthy controls, CVID subjects showed increased TCRbeta clonality (t-test p = 0.018), a feature most characteristic of about a third of subjects. Even though DNA input was equal, the average per sample came to about 81,820 unique sequences for controls compared with 30,000 to 40,000 for CVID samples. Reportedly, TCRbeta sequences from CVID had fewer deletions and N-nucleotide insertions, and highly modified clones with 13 or more V deletions were absent from CVID.

The germline V and J ends show losses of 4 bases and 4 bases respectively, and no gene match explains 4 bases of the junction. The CDR3 has 14 amino acids, counting the end cysteine and phenylalanine. Sequencing covers 33 bases of the CDR3, shown here with the frame starting at base 1. The germline V gene supplies CDR1 SGHAT and CDR2 FQNNGV. Most of the CVID patients and most of the healthy controls were of Caucasian heritage. Heparinized peripheral whole blood samples of about 5 to 8 ml were collected from each donor. TCRbeta CDR3 repertoires were sequenced from genomic DNA of adults with common variable immune deficiency (CVID) and healthy adult controls. There were approximately 22 healthy adult volunteers in the control group (roughly 12 female and around 10 male), ranging in age from roughly 23 to 70 years, with a mean age of almost 35. To isolate peripheral blood mononuclear cells, diluted blood was subjected to density centrifugation over Hypaque 1077 or Ficoll-Paque. Genomic DNA was obtained from unsorted mononuclear cells through either Qiagen column purification or a centrifugation-based method.

CVID samples and control samples contributed equivalent amounts of genomic DNA as sequencing input. For every sample, a 60 bp segment covering the rearranged TCRbeta CDR3 region was amplified and then sequenced. The immunoSEQ assay, a bias-corrected multiplex PCR with high-throughput sequencing, was employed for TCRbeta amplification. The study's own analysis went as follows. Every unique nucleotide sequence was considered a clone and was annotated with V, D and J genes, copy number and frequency. Sequences were labeled productive if in frame, and non-productive if out of frame or containing stop codons. Clonality was calculated from Shannon's entropy as previously described. The predicted amino acid sequences of productive clones were used to derive mean CDR3 Kyte-Doolittle hydropathy. Hierarchical clustering of scaled V gene usage was performed with the R hclust function using Manhattan distance and complete linkage. Clone sharing by CDR3 amino acid sequence was assessed by resampling 12 repertoires per group over 100 rounds. The repertoires were screened for some 69 published EBV-specific TCRbeta sequences and fewer than 300 published CMV-specific TCRbeta sequences. After two CVID samples that produced fewer than 10,000 sequences were dropped from the analysis, around 40 CVID repertoires remained. TCRdb re-hosts the immuneACCESS table, in-frame sequences only. Its copies lack some clones; in the studies checked, an unresolved V gene accounts for under half of them, and the cause for the rest is not known. That table supplies the V and J calls and clone size; D and trimming were determined from the DNA. With about 43,000 clones recorded, this sample contains no clone counted only once. The ten most abundant clones make up approximately 2% of the sample.

Specimen: peripheral blood mononuclear cells. The rearrangement joined TRBV11-2 to TRBJ2-5; 9 junctional bases match TRBD1. The clonotype was recovered from a person aged 18 to 70 in good health. For the CDR3, the sequence is CASSSTGGIETQYF. CDR3 DNA, as far as it was read: TGTGCCAGCAGCTCCACAGGGGGCATAGAGACC.